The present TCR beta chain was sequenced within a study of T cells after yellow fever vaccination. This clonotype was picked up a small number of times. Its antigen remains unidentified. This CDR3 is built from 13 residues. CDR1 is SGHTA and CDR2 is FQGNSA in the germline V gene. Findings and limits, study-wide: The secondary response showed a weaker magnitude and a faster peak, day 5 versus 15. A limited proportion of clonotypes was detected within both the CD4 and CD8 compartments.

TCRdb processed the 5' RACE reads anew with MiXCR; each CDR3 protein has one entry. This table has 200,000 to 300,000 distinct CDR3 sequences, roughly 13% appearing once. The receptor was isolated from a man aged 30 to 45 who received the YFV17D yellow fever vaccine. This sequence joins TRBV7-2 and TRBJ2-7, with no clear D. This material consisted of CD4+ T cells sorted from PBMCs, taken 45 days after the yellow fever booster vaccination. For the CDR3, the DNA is TGTGCTACGAGGACCCAAAGCTCCTACGAGCAGTACTTC. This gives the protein CATRTQSSYEQYF.